Below, one TCR beta chain is given with its context. In the study's own analysis: Counts of nucleated cells, estimated from reference gene primer amplification, were obtained. TCRdb's copy holds only in-frame clones and misses some; the assay was immunoSEQ multiplex PCR. V and J calls and clone size follow that table, whereas D and trimming were derived from the DNA. The data contain roughly 250,000 clones, roughly four fifths of them singletons. Patients from Seattle were sampled longitudinally, starting during active infection. The source of the sample is a study of blood T cell repertoires in COVID-19. For the study at large: Some COVID-19 samples were acute and others convalescent; all came from the United States, Italy and Spain. PBMCs, B-cell-depleted T cells, or T cells provided the cDNA or gDNA that made up the material.

The CDR3 has 11 residues. The germline CDR1 and CDR2 sequences are DFQATT and SNEGSKA (reference sequence). Source material: peripheral blood. This sequence joins TRBV20-1 and TRBJ2-5, with D possibly matching TRBD2 (6 bases). The clonotype comes from a person aged 65-85 years with COVID-19, enrolled during active disease. In DNA form, the CDR3 reads TGCAGACCGGGAGCCCAAGAGACCCAGTACTTC. The encoded protein is CRPGAQETQYF.